A selection of T cell receptor beta chains follows, all from one sample in a study of blood T cell repertoires in COVID-19. The data were produced by immunoSEQ multiplex PCR, yet TCRdb's version contains in-frame clones alone and is incomplete. The sample holds fewer than 400,000 clones, about 90% seen once. Sequenced sample: PBMCs or T cells enriched from blood (not recorded which). All receptors derive from a man younger than 40 who had recovered from COVID-19. CDR3s include the opening cysteine and the closing phenylalanine or tryptophan. D genes are given only for firm matches. Where a row states a size, it is once, few, many or the class of an expanded clone; other rows omit it.

j_gene: TRBJ1-2
d_gene: NA
abundance: NA
v_gene: TRBV2
CDR3nt: TGTGCCAGCAAACGCTCCGACAATATCGGCTATGGCTACACCTTC
CDR3aa: CASKRSDNIGYGYTF

j_gene: TRBJ2-2
d_gene: TRBD2
abundance: few
v_gene: TRBV7-7
CDR3nt: TGTGCCAGTGGGGTAGCGGGGGGGCGCACCGGGGAGCTGTTTTTT
CDR3aa: CASGVAGGRTGELFF

j_gene: TRBJ1-2
d_gene: TRBD1
abundance: NA
v_gene: TRBV10-3
CDR3nt: TGTGCCATCAGTGAGCGAGGACAGGGATCCGGCTACACCTTC
CDR3aa: CAISERGQGSGYTF

j_gene: TRBJ1-3
d_gene: TRBD1
abundance: NA
v_gene: TRBV15
CDR3nt: TGTGCCACCAGCAGGGGGGACAGGTCTGGAAACACCATATATTTT
CDR3aa: CATSRGDRSGNTIYF

j_gene: TRBJ2-7
d_gene: TRBD1
abundance: NA
v_gene: TRBV5-4
CDR3nt: TGTGCCAGCAGCTTGGCCCAAATCAGGACAGGGTCTGTACTATATTTGGGGCAGTACTTC
CDR3aa: CASSLAQIRTGSVLYLGQYF

j_gene: TRBJ2-5
d_gene: TRBD2
abundance: NA
v_gene: TRBV5-1
CDR3nt: TGCGCCTCGCAGGCGGGGGGGCCTTATGAGACCCAGTACTTC
CDR3aa: CASQAGGPYETQYF

j_gene: TRBJ1-1
d_gene: NA
abundance: NA
v_gene: TRBV19
CDR3nt: TGTGCCTCCCCTACCACCGAAGCTTTCTTT
CDR3aa: CASPTTEAFF

j_gene: TRBJ1-4
d_gene: NA
abundance: NA
v_gene: TRBV18
CDR3nt: TGTGCCAGCTCACCACGGCGGGGCAATGAAAAACTGTTTTTT
CDR3aa: CASSPRRGNEKLFF

j_gene: TRBJ2-4
d_gene: TRBD1
abundance: NA
v_gene: TRBV19
CDR3nt: TGTGCCAGTAGTAGAAGGGACAGGTTAGCCAAAAACATTCAGTACTTC
CDR3aa: CASSRRDRLAKNIQYF

j_gene: TRBJ2-7
d_gene: NA
abundance: NA
v_gene: TRBV7-7
CDR3nt: TGTAACACCTTTAGGGGGGGGGAGCAGTACTTC
CDR3aa: CNTFRGGEQYF

j_gene: TRBJ1-3
d_gene: NA
abundance: NA
v_gene: TRBV11-2
CDR3nt: TGTGCCAGCAGCCCTCCCCTCCGGGGCACCATATATTTT
CDR3aa: CASSPPLRGTIYF

j_gene: TRBJ2-7
d_gene: NA
abundance: NA
v_gene: TRBV4-2
CDR3nt: TGTGCCAGCAACCCAGGTTCCCAGAATTCCTACGAGCAGTACTTC
CDR3aa: CASNPGSQNSYEQYF

j_gene: TRBJ1-2
d_gene: NA
abundance: NA
v_gene: TRBV5-4
CDR3nt: TGTGCCAGCAGCCAGACACAGGAGCTATTATATGGCTACACCTTC
CDR3aa: CASSQTQELLYGYTF

j_gene: TRBJ1-1
d_gene: NA
abundance: NA
v_gene: TRBV27
CDR3nt: TGTGCCAGCAGTCGAGGGACTGAAGCTTTCTTT
CDR3aa: CASSRGTEAFF

j_gene: TRBJ1-5
d_gene: TRBD1
abundance: NA
v_gene: TRBV3-1/TRBV3-2
CDR3nt: TGTGCCAGCAGCCAGGGGACAGGGGGGAATCAGCCCCAGCATTTT
CDR3aa: CASSQGTGGNQPQHF

j_gene: TRBJ2-7
d_gene: TRBD2
abundance: NA
v_gene: TRBV20-1
CDR3nt: TGCAGTGCTAGTGAGCGGGGGCCGTACTACGAGCAGTACTTC
CDR3aa: CSASERGPYYEQYF

j_gene: TRBJ1-5
d_gene: NA
abundance: NA
v_gene: TRBV20-1
CDR3nt: TGCAGTGCTAGTCTCTCGGGGTTTCCTAATCAGCCCCAGCATTTT
CDR3aa: CSASLSGFPNQPQHF

j_gene: TRBJ2-1
d_gene: NA
abundance: NA
v_gene: TRBV24-1
CDR3nt: TGTGCCACCAGTGATTTTGGGCAGGGCTACAATGAGCAGTTCTTC
CDR3aa: CATSDFGQGYNEQFF

j_gene: TRBJ2-4
d_gene: TRBD1
abundance: NA
v_gene: TRBV7-2
CDR3nt: TGTGCCAGCAGCTTAGGATGGGACAGGGTTGACATTCAGTACTTC
CDR3aa: CASSLGWDRVDIQYF

j_gene: TRBJ2-7
d_gene: TRBD1
abundance: NA
v_gene: TRBV10-3
CDR3nt: TGTGCCATCAGTGAGCCCGAAGGACAGGTACGAGGGGAGCAGTACTTC
CDR3aa: CAISEPEGQVRGEQYF

j_gene: TRBJ1-5
d_gene: NA
abundance: few
v_gene: TRBV12-2
CDR3nt: TGTGCAAGTCGCTCCCGAAGGACAGGGTCAGCGGCAATAGGCAATCAGCCCCAGCATTTT
CDR3aa: CASRSRRTGSAAIGNQPQHF

j_gene: TRBJ2-7
d_gene: NA
abundance: NA
v_gene: TRBV6-5
CDR3nt: TGTGCCAGCAGTAACGGGGACTTCTACGAGCAGTACTTC
CDR3aa: CASSNGDFYEQYF

j_gene: TRBJ1-6
d_gene: TRBD1
abundance: NA
v_gene: TRBV5-6
CDR3nt: TGTGCCAGCAGCTTCTCGGGGCAGGGGGAGACGGCCCTCCACTTT
CDR3aa: CASSFSGQGETALHF

j_gene: TRBJ1-4
d_gene: NA
abundance: NA
v_gene: TRBV27
CDR3nt: TGTGCCAGCAGTTTATCGACAGGCAATGAAAAACTGTTTTTT
CDR3aa: CASSLSTGNEKLFF

j_gene: TRBJ2-5
d_gene: NA
abundance: NA
v_gene: TRBV20-1
CDR3nt: TGCAGTGCTAGTCCGGGACAAGAAGAGACCCAGTACTTC
CDR3aa: CSASPGQEETQYF

j_gene: TRBJ2-7
d_gene: TRBD1
abundance: NA
v_gene: TRBV13
CDR3nt: TGTGCCAGCAGCTTAGACCCGACAGGGGGACCCTACGAGCAGTACTTC
CDR3aa: CASSLDPTGGPYEQYF

j_gene: TRBJ2-1
d_gene: NA
abundance: NA
v_gene: TRBV19
CDR3nt: TGTGCCAGTAGTCCCCGGACAGAAACCAATGAGCAGTTCTTC
CDR3aa: CASSPRTETNEQFF

j_gene: TRBJ1-4
d_gene: NA
abundance: NA
v_gene: TRBV28
CDR3nt: TGTGGGAGCAACGGCAACACCCCTGCAACTAATGAAAAACTGTTTTTT
CDR3aa: CGSNGNTPATNEKLFF

j_gene: TRBJ1-4
d_gene: NA
abundance: NA
v_gene: TRBV28
CDR3nt: TGTGCCAGCAGTTTAACGTCAGGTCTACGTGAAAAACTGTTTTTT
CDR3aa: CASSLTSGLREKLFF

j_gene: TRBJ2-3
d_gene: TRBD2
abundance: NA
v_gene: TRBV28
CDR3nt: TGTGCCAGCAGAGACCTAGCGGGGAGGCCAGATACGCAGTATTTT
CDR3aa: CASRDLAGRPDTQYF